The 25 T cell receptor beta chains reported below all come from one sample, sequenced in a study of low-dose radiotherapy and immunotherapy resistance in tumors. Primers used for first-strand cDNA, a TRAV- and TRBV-specific set, covered both alpha and beta chains. PCR amplification of the TCRs was performed with Phusion for 15 to 25 PCR cycles, and it relied on a constant-region primer together with a V-primer adapter. From the reads, TCRdb called clonotypes with MiXCR, one entry per CDR3 protein. The sample includes 14,000 to 15,000 distinct CDR3 sequences, about half seen only once; the top ten take around 3.8%. The receptor set was obtained from a human donor with advanced metastatic prostate, ovarian, gallbladder or colorectal cancer (not recorded which). This table probably holds off-target reads from a library built for another chain.

This clonotype has more than one count but fewer than ten. The genes are TRBV5-1 and TRBJ2-1; unclear D gene. Germline V CDR1 and CDR2: SGHRS, YFSETQ. The CDR3 runs to 15 residues. V lost 3 bases and J lost 5, with 15 bases in between. DNA of the CDR3: TGCGCCAGCAGCTCCCCACTGGAAATAAACAATGAGCAGTTCTTC. Amino acid sequence: CASSSPLEINNEQFF.

This chain joins TRBV29-1 and TRBJ1-1; D is unresolved. The germline CDR1 and CDR2 sequences are SQVTM and ANQGSEA. CDR3 length: 11 residues. Trimming left V 4 bases short and J 5 bases short, with 8 bases between. The CDR3 region is CSVARGTEAFF. CDR3 nucleotide sequence: TGCAGCGTTGCTCGGGGTACTGAAGCTTTCTTT.

This clonotype was detected only a few times. The chain joins TRBV10-2 to TRBJ2-1; 13 bases map to TRBD2. Trimming removed 6 bases from V and 6 bases from J; junction bases left unmatched: 5. The CDR3 length is 15 residues. Germline loops: CDR1 WSHSY, CDR2 SAAADI. The CDR3 spells CASRPGLAGSNEQFF. In DNA form, the CDR3 reads TGCGCCAGCAGGCCGGGACTAGCGGGGTCCAATGAGCAGTTCTTC.

The chain uses TRBV5-1 and TRBJ2-7; D possibly corresponds to TRBD2 (6 bases). The CDR3 runs to 13 residues. Looked up from germline, CDR1 is SGHRS and CDR2 is YFSETQ. Deletions cut 2 bases from V and 1 base from J, with 7 bases between. CDR3 nucleotide sequence: TGCGCCAGCAGCTTCGGGGGATCCTACGAGCAGTACTTC. This encodes CASSFGGSYEQYF.

About this clonotype itself: The DNA is left out, because the CDR3 cannot be placed on it with certainty; the CDR3 is given as TCRdb lists it. This rearrangement joins TRBV5-1 to TRBJ2-2; the D segment call TRBD2 is taken from the table without a DNA check. With termini counted, the CDR3 has 18 amino acids. Per the germline V gene, CDR1 is SGHRS and CDR2 is YFSETQ. CDR3 sequence: CASSPRASGESTGELFFF.

V gene TRBV28 combines with J gene TRBJ2-7, with 14 bases fitting TRBD2. CDR3 length equals 19 residues. V lost 5 bases and J lost 2; bases outside the gene matches: 14. Germline CDR1 and CDR2: MDHEN and SYDVKM. DNA of the CDR3: TGTGCCAGCAGTCCGACTAGCGGGAGGGCCTCTACCCTACCCTACGAGCAGTACTTC. Protein: CASSPTSGRASTLPYEQYF.

Here the CDR3 reads CAISRENSPLHF. For the CDR3, the DNA is TGTGCCATCAGCCGGGAAAATTCACCCCTCCACTTT. V gene TRBV10-3 combines with J gene TRBJ1-6; D gene uncertain. This CDR3 has 12 residues. Trimming took off 6 bases at V and 7 bases at J, with 7 bases between the two ends. Germline values: CDR1 ENHRY, CDR2 SYGVKD.

As for this clonotype: The junction departs from the called germline gene at one end, perhaps through a read error. The V and J genes are TRBV4-1 and TRBJ2-5, with 8 bases aligning to TRBD2. CDR3 length: 14 amino acids. Germline V gene lookup returns CDR1 MGHRA and CDR2 YSYEKL. The CDR3 loop is CASSQDRGIAGIFF. The CDR3 DNA is TGCGCCAGCAGCCAAGATCGGGGAATAGCGGGAATTTTTTTC.

The chain employs TRBV18 and TRBJ2-7; D not resolved. V was clipped by 3 bases and J by 3 bases, with 12 bases between them. CDR3 length: 14 residues. CDR1 KGHSH and CDR2 LQKENI come from the germline V gene. The chain's CDR3 is CASSPVSGYYEQYF. The CDR3 DNA is TGTGCCAGCTCACCGGTTTCCGGTTACTACGAGCAGTACTTC. Using reference TRBV18 and TRBJ2-7 for the parts outside the CDR3, the full variable domain is NAGVMQNPRHLVRRRGQEARLRCSPMKGHSHVYWYRQLPEEGLKFMVYLQKENIIDESGMPKERFSAEFPKEGPSILRIQQVVRGDSAAYFCASSPVSGYYEQYFGPGTRLTVT.

This chain uses TRBV5-3 with TRBJ1-1; D remains ambiguous. TRBV5-3 is an ORF; its function is uncertain. The V end was cut by 8 bases, the J end by 6 bases, with 20 bases between. This CDR3 is built from 14 residues. This CDR3 is CASSGITEGAEAFF. DNA for the CDR3: TGTGCCAGCAGCGGTATTACAGAGGGCGCTGAAGCTTTCTTT.

This clonotype appeared a few times. The CDR3 sequence: CASSQLTGTGGYTF. The CDR3 nucleotides read TGTGCCAGCAGCCAATTGACGGGTACGGGAGGCTACACCTTC. V is TRBV3-1 and J is TRBJ1-2; D gene uncertain. V gave up 2 bases and J gave up 8 bases, with 15 bases separating them. The CDR3 is 14 residues long. Germline CDR1 is LGHDT and CDR2 is YNNKEL (reference sequence).

V and J are TRBV6-1 and TRBJ2-7, with 10 bases matching TRBD2. The junction had 4 bases not matched to a gene; V was cut back by 0 bases and J by 5 bases. The CDR3 contains 15 residues. Germline V CDR1 and CDR2: MNHNS, SASEGT. The DNA for the CDR3 is TGTGCCAGCAGTGAAGCGCTAGCGGGAGACGACGAGCAGTACTTC. Amino acids: CASSEALAGDDEQYF.

The chain links TRBV3-1 to TRBJ2-6, with D perhaps matching TRBD2 (5 bases). Germline V gene lookup returns CDR1 LGHDT and CDR2 YNNKEL (reference sequence). CDR3 length: 16 amino acids. With 0 bases removed from V and 0 bases from J, the gap between germline ends came to 6 bases. CDR3 DNA sequence: TGTGCCAGCAGCCAAGATCTAGCCTCTGGGGCCAACGTCCTGACTTTC. Protein product: CASSQDLASGANVLTF.

This chain joins TRBV12-3 or TRBV12-4 and TRBJ1-2; D is uncertain. The CDR3 is 11 amino acids. V was pared by 7 bases and J by 7 bases, with 10 bases between. The CDR3 region is CASTLGLGYTF. Written as DNA, the CDR3 is TGTGCCAGCACCTTGGGCCTTGGCTACACCTTC.

The chain uses TRBV6-5 and TRBJ2-1; D is ambiguous. The CDR3 covers 12 residues. CDR1 is MNHEY, CDR2 SVGAGI, per germline. The V and J ends lost 4 bases and 7 bases respectively, with 8 bases between them. CDR3 loop: CASSSGPNEQFF. CDR3 sequence (DNA): TGTGCCAGCAGTTCGGGCCCTAATGAGCAGTTCTTC.

This sequence joins TRBV5-6 and TRBJ1-5; D unclear. The CDR3 is 13 amino acids. Per germline, CDR1 SGHDT and CDR2 YYEEEE. V lost 0 bases and J lost 5, with 6 bases in between. This CDR3 reads CASSLAADQPQHF. The CDR3 DNA reads TGTGCCAGCAGCTTGGCGGCGGATCAGCCCCAGCATTTT.

The chain links TRBV29-1 to TRBJ2-3; D is unresolved. Germline CDR1 is SQVTM and CDR2 is ANQGSEA. This CDR3 comprises 12 residues. Trimming cost V 8 bases and J 2 bases, with 11 bases left between them. DNA for the CDR3: TGCAGCCTTGGGTCCTCCACAGATACGCAGTATTTT. It yields the protein CSLGSSTDTQYF.

This clonotype was counted between two and nine times. The V call is TRBV5-1, the J call TRBJ2-1, with 7 positions matching TRBD1. The CDR3 sequence is 16 residues long. J gave up 0 bases and V 4 bases, and 7 bases lay outside the gene matches. Germline V gene data show CDR1 as SGHRS and CDR2 as YFSETQ. CDR3: CASSGGQKSSYNEQFF. The CDR3 DNA is TGCGCCAGCAGCGGGGGACAGAAAAGCTCCTACAATGAGCAGTTCTTC.

This clonotype has just a few counts. The chain combines TRBV13 with TRBJ2-7, with a weak D call TRBD2 (6 bases). The germline V gene has CDR1 PRHDT and CDR2 FYEKMQ (reference sequence). This CDR3 region has 13 residues. V was cut by 7 bases and J by 6 bases, with 16 bases left in between. The CDR3 DNA sequence: TGTGCCAGCAATAGGAGGGAGGAACGCGAGCAGTACTTC. Residues: CASNRREEREQYF.

The chain joins TRBV7-9 to TRBJ2-5, with 14 nucleotides matching TRBD2. CDR3 length: 14 residues. From germline, CDR1 is SEHNR and CDR2 FQNEAQ (reference sequence). With V trimmed by 1 base and J by 9 bases, 1 base remained unmatched. The CDR3 nucleotides are TGTGCCAGCAGCTTAGGACTAGCGGGAGGGCCCCAGTACTTC. This sequence encodes CASSLGLAGGPQYF.

The genes are TRBV20-1 and TRBJ1-1; D gene unclear. Between the trimmed V and J ends, which lost 0 bases and 6 bases, there was a span of 5 bases. This CDR3 region has 11 residues. CDR1 DFQATT and CDR2 SNEGSKA come from the germline V gene (reference sequence). The CDR3 here is CSARDRSEAFF. CDR3 nucleotide sequence: TGCAGTGCTAGAGACAGGTCTGAAGCTTTCTTT.

The V call is TRBV7-9, the J call TRBJ2-3; D is ambiguous. Germline assignment: CDR1 SEHNR and CDR2 FQNEAQ (reference sequence). CDR3 size: 12 residues. Trimming stripped 4 bases from V and 2 bases from J, with 4 bases between. The CDR3 region has the DNA TGTGCCAGCAGCTACCTCACAGATACGCAGTATTTT. Its translation is CASSYLTDTQYF.

This chain joins TRBV9 and TRBJ1-5; no clear D. CDR1 is SGDLS and CDR2 is YYNGEE in the germline V gene. This CDR3 contains 13 residues. Trimming pared 0 bases from V and 6 bases from J, leaving 7 bases between. The CDR3 region has the DNA TGTGCCAGCAGCGTAGGTACGGGTCAGCCCCAGCATTTT. As protein: CASSVGTGQPQHF.

The genes are TRBV12-3 or TRBV12-4 and TRBJ1-5, with a possible D match to TRBD1 (5 bases). V was shortened by 6 bases and J by 6 bases, with 15 bases between the two germline ends. This CDR3 spans 14 amino acids. The CDR3 DNA follows: TGTGCCAGCAGCCCCAGGGAGTGGGGTCAGCCCCAGCATTTT. It encodes CASSPREWGQPQHF.

J is TRBJ1-5 and V is TRBV6-6; D may be TRBD1 (6 bases). Germline assignment: CDR1 MNHNY and CDR2 SVGAGI (reference sequence). The CDR3 sequence is 14 residues long. The V end lost 7 bases, the J end lost 2 bases, and 12 bases lay between the germline ends. CDR3 amino acids: CASMGAMGNQPQHF. In DNA, the CDR3 is TGTGCCAGCATGGGGGCGATGGGCAATCAGCCCCAGCATTTT.